The rows below give T cell receptor beta chains drawn from one sample of a study of vaccination and CD4 T cells after COVID-19. These receptors' targets are unknown. TCRdb redid the calling of the PCR reads with MiXCR, one entry per CDR3 protein. The sample shows 12,000 or so distinct CDR3 sequences, roughly 45% of them seen only once. Sequenced sample: CD4+ T cells from blood, cultured in vitro. The receptors were sampled from a human donor who had recovered from COVID-19. Each CDR3 is given with its conserved first and last residue. D genes are given only for firm matches. The size entry is marked missing in some rows and otherwise reads once, few, many or a size class.

d_call: TRBD1
clone_size: -
j_call: TRBJ1-1
v_call: TRBV5-1
cdr3_aa: CASSPDGSGGTEAFF
cdr3_nt: TGCGCCAGCAGCCCGGATGGGTCAGGGGGGACTGAAGCTTTCTTT

d_call: -
clone_size: once
j_call: TRBJ1-3
v_call: TRBV7-7
cdr3_aa: CASSPGTDGNTIYF
cdr3_nt: TGTGCTAGCAGCCCCGGGACTGACGGTAACACCATATATTTT

d_call: TRBD1
clone_size: few
j_call: TRBJ1-5
v_call: TRBV19
cdr3_aa: CATKLLSDRASNQPQHF
cdr3_nt: TGTGCCACCAAATTACTAAGTGACAGGGCAAGCAATCAGCCCCAGCATTTT

d_call: TRBD1
clone_size: -
j_call: TRBJ1-2
v_call: TRBV19
cdr3_aa: CASSAAGDRGLGYTF
cdr3_nt: TGTGCCAGTAGTGCAGCCGGGGACAGAGGCTTGGGCTACACCTTC

d_call: TRBD2
clone_size: -
j_call: TRBJ2-5
v_call: TRBV7-9
cdr3_aa: CASRGLAGETQYF
cdr3_nt: TGTGCCAGCAGAGGACTAGCGGGGGAGACCCAGTACTTC

d_call: -
clone_size: few
j_call: TRBJ1-1
v_call: TRBV6-1
cdr3_aa: CASRMSLNTEAFF
cdr3_nt: TGTGCCAGCAGGATGAGTCTGAACACTGAAGCTTTCTTT

d_call: -
clone_size: -
j_call: TRBJ1-5
v_call: TRBV6-1
cdr3_aa: CASRPTGTAINQPQHF
cdr3_nt: TGTGCCAGCAGACCGACCGGGACGGCCATCAATCAGCCCCAGCATTTT

d_call: -
clone_size: -
j_call: TRBJ2-7
v_call: TRBV11-3
cdr3_aa: CASSSQPLRSEQYF
cdr3_nt: TGTGCCAGCAGCTCCCAGCCCCTTCGCAGCGAGCAGTACTTC

d_call: TRBD1
clone_size: -
j_call: TRBJ2-1
v_call: TRBV7-2
cdr3_aa: CASSPAGTGGNEQFF
cdr3_nt: TGTGCCAGCAGTCCGGCCGGGACAGGGGGCAATGAGCAGTTCTTC

d_call: TRBD1
clone_size: -
j_call: TRBJ1-2
v_call: TRBV6-1
cdr3_aa: CASSPRGAGNYGYTF
cdr3_nt: TGTGCCAGCAGCCCCAGGGGGGCGGGGAACTATGGCTACACCTTC

d_call: -
clone_size: -
j_call: TRBJ2-5
v_call: TRBV19
cdr3_aa: CASSTGTRRSETQYF
cdr3_nt: TGTGCCAGTAGCACGGGGACCCGGCGCTCGGAGACCCAGTACTTC

d_call: -
clone_size: -
j_call: TRBJ1-2
v_call: TRBV3-1
cdr3_aa: CASSQDGPGRGYTF
cdr3_nt: TGTGCCAGCAGCCAAGACGGCCCAGGCCGAGGCTACACCTTC

d_call: -
clone_size: -
j_call: TRBJ1-6
v_call: TRBV20-1
cdr3_aa: CSARDPGRLGPLHF
cdr3_nt: TGCAGTGCTAGAGATCCCGGGCGCCTCGGACCCCTCCACTTT

d_call: -
clone_size: few
j_call: TRBJ2-3
v_call: TRBV20-1
cdr3_aa: CSARGAAGLTDTQYF
cdr3_nt: TGCAGTGCTAGAGGGGCCGCGGGCCTCACAGATACGCAGTATTTT

d_call: TRBD1
clone_size: few
j_call: TRBJ1-1
v_call: TRBV7-8
cdr3_aa: CASSLSSLAGGGTEAFF
cdr3_nt: TGTGCCAGCAGCTTAAGCAGCTTAGCAGGGGGCGGTACTGAAGCTTTCTTT

d_call: -
clone_size: -
j_call: TRBJ2-6
v_call: TRBV6-2/TRBV6-3
cdr3_aa: CASTPSGANVLTF
cdr3_nt: TGTGCCAGCACCCCCTCTGGGGCCAACGTCCTGACTTTC

d_call: -
clone_size: -
j_call: TRBJ2-7
v_call: TRBV18
cdr3_aa: CASSRPGPQGNYEQYF
cdr3_nt: TGTGCCAGCTCACGACCGGGCCCCCAGGGTAACTACGAGCAGTACTTC

d_call: -
clone_size: -
j_call: TRBJ1-1
v_call: TRBV18
cdr3_aa: CASRMLGGTEAFF
cdr3_nt: TGTGCCAGTCGAATGCTGGGGGGGACTGAAGCTTTCTTT

d_call: -
clone_size: -
j_call: TRBJ1-1
v_call: TRBV6-1
cdr3_aa: CASSPGSWAFF
cdr3_nt: TGTGCCAGCAGCCCCGGATCGTGGGCTTTCTTT

d_call: -
clone_size: -
j_call: TRBJ2-5
v_call: TRBV3-1
cdr3_aa: CASSRRGGESETQYF
cdr3_nt: TGTGCCAGCAGCCGACGAGGGGGGGAGTCAGAGACCCAGTACTTC

d_call: -
clone_size: -
j_call: TRBJ1-1
v_call: TRBV20-1
cdr3_aa: CSATQVTEAFF
cdr3_nt: TGCAGTGCTACACAGGTCACTGAAGCTTTCTTT

d_call: -
clone_size: -
j_call: TRBJ2-7
v_call: TRBV2
cdr3_aa: CASSWAGRALEQYF
cdr3_nt: TGTGCCAGCTCTTGGGCAGGGCGGGCTCTCGAGCAGTACTTC

d_call: TRBD2
clone_size: medium-sized
j_call: TRBJ2-1
v_call: TRBV18
cdr3_aa: CASSPGGGVRIGEQFF
cdr3_nt: TGTGCCAGCTCACCTGGGGGGGGAGTCCGCATCGGTGAGCAGTTCTTC

d_call: -
clone_size: -
j_call: TRBJ2-5
v_call: TRBV6-1
cdr3_aa: CASSPPVGSQETQYF
cdr3_nt: TGTGCCAGCAGTCCACCCGTCGGCAGCCAAGAGACCCAGTACTTC

d_call: -
clone_size: -
j_call: TRBJ1-1
v_call: TRBV2
cdr3_aa: CASSEALSRAGRDTEAFF
cdr3_nt: TGTGCCAGCAGTGAAGCGCTAAGTAGGGCAGGGAGGGACACTGAAGCTTTCTTT

d_call: -
clone_size: -
j_call: TRBJ2-7
v_call: TRBV6-1
cdr3_aa: CASSLTSYEQYF
cdr3_nt: TGTGCCAGCAGTCTGACGTCTTACGAGCAGTACTTC

d_call: TRBD1
clone_size: -
j_call: TRBJ2-7
v_call: TRBV2
cdr3_aa: CASRRSGTGGAYGYEQYF
cdr3_nt: TGTGCCAGCAGGAGGTCCGGGACAGGGGGCGCTTATGGCTACGAGCAGTACTTC

d_call: -
clone_size: few
j_call: TRBJ1-6
v_call: TRBV27
cdr3_aa: CASSQTSSYNSPLHF
cdr3_nt: TGTGCCAGCAGTCAGACCAGCTCCTATAATTCACCCCTCCACTTT

d_call: -
clone_size: few
j_call: TRBJ2-4
v_call: TRBV6-1
cdr3_aa: CASSAGHQNIQYF
cdr3_nt: TGTGCCAGCAGCGCGGGACACCAAAACATTCAGTACTTC

d_call: TRBD1
clone_size: -
j_call: TRBJ1-5
v_call: TRBV7-9
cdr3_aa: CASSLASRGWNQPQHF
cdr3_nt: TGTGCCAGCAGCTTAGCGTCCAGGGGGTGGAATCAGCCCCAGCATTTT

d_call: -
clone_size: -
j_call: TRBJ1-5
v_call: TRBV4-1
cdr3_aa: CASGPVTGYNQPQHF
cdr3_nt: TGCGCCAGCGGCCCAGTGACCGGTTACAATCAGCCCCAGCATTTT

d_call: -
clone_size: few
j_call: TRBJ2-5
v_call: TRBV20-1
cdr3_aa: CSASGPEEGETQYF
cdr3_nt: TGCAGTGCTTCCGGGCCTGAAGAAGGAGAGACCCAGTACTTC

d_call: TRBD1
clone_size: -
j_call: TRBJ2-7
v_call: TRBV19
cdr3_aa: CASSNPGQGSYEQYF
cdr3_nt: TGTGCCAGTAGTAACCCGGGACAGGGATCCTACGAGCAGTACTTC